The text below deals with one T cell receptor beta chain. What it binds is unknown. This sample was included in a study of cytomegalovirus exposure and HLA in healthy donors. In the study overall: Of some 410 genotyped donors, roughly 76% grouped in the Caucasian-associated ancestry cluster. Findings and caveats of the study: Later analysis demonstrated an association between a missense DCLRE1C variant and TCR beta V- and J-gene trimming. Common viral pathogens seemed to be connected with several of the most significant clusters, according to a later analysis. What was likely a sequencing artifact was a cluster of highly shared sequence variants.

Germline CDR1 LNHNV, CDR2 YYDKDF (reference sequence). The CDR3 runs to 15 residues. The V gene lost 4 bases and the J gene lost 3 bases, with 12 bases spanning the gap. It was with 60 Vbeta and 13 Jbeta primers that the PCR ran. Only in-frame clones appear in the TCRdb table, and some are missing; sequencing was by immunoSEQ multiplex PCR. The sample records 95,000 to 110,000 clones, about 80% being singletons. Sequenced material: PBMCs. The receptor comes from a woman aged 40 to 55 in good health and CMV-seronegative. This chain joins TRBV15 and TRBJ2-2; D unclear. The CDR3 sequence is CATSTYTADTGELFF. The CDR3, as DNA: TGTGCCACCAGCACCTATACAGCCGACACCGGGGAGCTGTTTTTT. Filled out from reference TRBV15 and TRBJ2-2, the complete variable domain reads DAMVIQNPRYQVTQFGKPVTLSCSQTLNHNVMYWYQQKSSQAPKLLFHYYDKDFNNEADTPDNFQSRRPNTSFCFLDIRSPGLGDTAMYLCATSTYTADTGELFFGEGSRLTVL.